A single sample gave rise to the 4 T cell receptor beta chains below, sequenced in a study of T cell responses to AZD1222 COVID-19 vaccine. Produced via immunoSEQ multiplex PCR; TCRdb's table is partial and in-frame only. The sample lists about 150,000 clones, 90% occurring once. The starting material was peripheral blood, obtained on day 0 of AZD1222 vaccination. These receptor sequences come from an adult in good health.

This clone was seen just once. The chain recombines TRBV18 with TRBJ2-7; 8 bases fit TRBD1. The CDR3 totals 15 residues. Germline CDR1 and CDR2: KGHSH and LQKENI. The trim removed 3 bases at V and 5 bases at J, leaving 9 bases unmatched. CDR3 DNA: TGTGCCAGCTCACCCCCCGGGACAGGAGAGCACGAGCAGTACTTC. Residues: CASSPPGTGEHEQYF.

The chain links TRBV5-6 to TRBJ1-1; D might be TRBD1 (6 bases). The CDR3 runs 16 residues. The germline V gene has CDR1 SGHDT and CDR2 YYEEEE. V was clipped by 0 bases and J by 1 base, with 13 bases between them. The CDR3 nucleotides read TGTGCCAGCAGCTTGGATGGGGGGCTTCGGAACACTGAAGCTTTCTTT. This sequence encodes CASSLDGGLRNTEAFF.

The gene calls are TRBV29-1 and TRBJ1-1; 8 bases are shared with TRBD1. This CDR3 spans 11 amino acids. V gave up 6 bases and J gave up 6 bases; unmatched junction bases: 3. CDR1 and CDR2 from the germline V gene are SQVTM and ANQGSEA. CDR3 sequence reads: CSVVGQAEAFF. In DNA form, the CDR3 reads TGCAGCGTCGTGGGACAGGCTGAAGCTTTCTTT.

This clone was observed once. This chain joins TRBV4-1 and TRBJ1-4; D gene uncertain. Trimming shortened V by 4 bases and J by 10 bases, and 19 bases separated the two germline ends. CDR3 length: 15 amino acids. The germline gives CDR1 MGHRA, CDR2 YSYEKL. CDR3 amino acids: CASSPDPPVGGKLFF. The CDR3 nucleotides read TGCGCCAGCAGCCCCGATCCCCCCGTTGGCGGAAAACTGTTTTTT.